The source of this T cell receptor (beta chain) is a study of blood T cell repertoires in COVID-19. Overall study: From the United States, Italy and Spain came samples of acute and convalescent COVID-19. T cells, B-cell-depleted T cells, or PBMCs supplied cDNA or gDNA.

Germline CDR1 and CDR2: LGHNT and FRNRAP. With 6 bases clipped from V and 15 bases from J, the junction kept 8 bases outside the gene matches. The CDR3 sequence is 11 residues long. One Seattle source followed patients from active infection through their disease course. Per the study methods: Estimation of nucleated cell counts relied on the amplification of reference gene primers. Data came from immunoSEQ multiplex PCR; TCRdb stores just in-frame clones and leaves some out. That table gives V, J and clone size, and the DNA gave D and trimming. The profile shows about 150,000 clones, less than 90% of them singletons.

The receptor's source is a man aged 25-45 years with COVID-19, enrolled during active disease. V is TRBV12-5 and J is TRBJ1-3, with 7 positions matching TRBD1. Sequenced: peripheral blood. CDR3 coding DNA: TGTGCTAGTGGACTCCCGGGACAGAGATATTTT. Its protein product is CASGLPGQRYF.